The clone carrying this T cell receptor (beta chain) was counted many times. TCRdb recomputed calls from the 5' RACE reads with MiXCR, one row per CDR3 protein. The sample carries some 30,000 distinct CDR3 sequences, around 7% recorded once. The CDR3 is 12 residues long. V dropped 1 base and J dropped 7; count of bases not matched to a gene: 3. The germline gives CDR1 DFQATT, CDR2 SNEGSKA (reference sequence). This sample was included in a study of early T cells in non-severe SARS-CoV-2 infection. The receptor comes from an adult who was a healthcare worker with PCR-confirmed SARS-CoV-2 infection or an uninfected control (not recorded which). The sequenced material came from whole blood. This chain connects TRBV20-1 to TRBJ2-7; 8 bases fit TRBD2. CDR3 coding DNA: TGCAGTGCTAGAGGGACTAGCTGGGAGCAGTACTTC. It yields the protein CSARGTSWEQYF.